In this sample, the clone carrying this T cell receptor (beta chain) turned up once. Antigen: not known. This sample was included in a study of vaccination and CD4 T cells after COVID-19. The Oncomine TCR Beta short-read assay generated sequence data from the DNA of cultured CD4+ T cells. Cultures of CD4+ T cells served as the source for extracting genomic DNA. Via MiXCR, TCRdb re-called the PCR reads, giving one row per CDR3 protein. Altogether about 15,000 distinct CDR3 sequences are present, roughly 53% being singletons, with the ten largest covering approximately 4.4%. This sample's treatment: roughly ten-day PBMC culture with coronavirus spike peptide pools or control peptides (ViraFEST assay). ViraFEST sequenced TCRs after peptide-pool expansion of antigen-specific T cells. The CDR3 sequence is 14 residues long. Germline lookup yields CDR1 DFQATT and CDR2 SNEGSKA (reference sequence). Trimming stripped 4 bases from V and 3 bases from J, with 15 bases between.

V is TRBV20-1 and J is TRBJ1-2; a possible D gene is TRBD1 (5 bases). The material sequenced was CD4+ T cells from blood, cultured in vitro, taken before SARS-CoV-2 vaccination. The receptor was isolated from a human donor who had recovered from COVID-19. This chain's CDR3 is CSATPREIDYGYTF. The DNA of the CDR3 is TGCAGTGCTACCCCCAGGGAAATTGACTATGGCTACACCTTC.